One T cell receptor beta chain is described in this entry. Its antigen specificity is not known. There are no base qualities to consult, and no much larger clone falls within one base. This sample was included in a study of a mutant IDH1 vaccine in newly diagnosed glioma (dated by TCRdb to about 2021). Some background on the complete study: Across visits V03 through V10, patients got a total of eight vaccinations, given in weeks 1, 3, 5, 7, 11, 15, 19 and 23. Vaccination started 4-6 weeks after radiotherapy alone, or was given together with temozolomide cycles in the groups whose treatment included chemotherapy. The approximately 32 treated patients were roughly 62% male and around 40% female, with a mean age of around 40 years. Before enrollment, patients had received standard therapy of radiotherapy alone, temozolomide alone, or radiochemotherapy with temozolomide; most received the combination. Six visits were used for peripheral blood collection: V03 (baseline), V05, V07, V10, V12 and V13. For exploratory analyses, fewer than 30 treated patients had longitudinal TCRB deep sequencing done wherever samples were available. What the research found in general, with its limitations: According to the authors, sample limitations meant that analyses of patient blood samples could not be reproduced. Availability determined which PBMC samples were chosen for TCRB deep sequencing. Immune responses induced by the vaccine were seen in about 93% of patients across multiple MHC alleles. No apparent relationship was observed between pseudoprogression and alterations in the top peripheral T cell clonotypes detected by TCRB sequencing.

The CDR3 runs 14 residues from the cysteine to the phenylalanine. Only CDR3 DNA remains: 42 bases, in frame from the first base. The V end loses 4 bases and the J end loses 11 bases, and a stretch of 20 bases separates them. Taken from the germline V gene, the CDR1 and CDR2 loops are MGHRA and YSYEKL. Reading the label with the study, this specimen's time point is: week 23, last vaccination. Each vaccine dose, consisting of 300 ug of a 20-mer mutant IDH1 peptide in Montanide, was administered subcutaneously with topical imiquimod. Newly diagnosed WHO grade 3 or 4 IDH1-mutant astrocytomas showing loss of nuclear ATRX were present in the donors. The samples were drawn from NOA16, a multicentre, single-arm, open-label phase I trial in Germany that tested a mutant IDH1 peptide vaccine in humans for the first time. Genomic DNA for TCRB sequencing was extracted from EDTA blood using the DNeasy Blood and Tissue Kit.

The library was generated by the immunoSEQ multiplex PCR assay. The hsTCRB Kit was used according to the manufacturer's protocol to amplify rearranged TCR beta chain sequences. Sequencing of TCRB libraries was carried out on an Illumina MiSeq. In the paper's pipeline: The proprietary platform of the kit vendor was used for demultiplexing, trimming and gene mapping. Held by TCRdb, this immuneACCESS table contains in-frame sequences only and omits some clones. Under half of the omission traces to an unresolved V gene where checked; the cause of the rest is unknown. V and J calls and clone size are as listed in that table; D and trimming were resolved from the DNA. This sample has tens of thousands of clones in its table, and 65% to 80% of those were observed once. Jointly, the top ten make up approximately 5.8% of the sample.

The sequence was collected from a man in his fifties or sixties with glioma. This chain is built from TRBV4-1 and TRBJ2-5; the D gene is perhaps TRBD1 or TRBD2, as each covers 6 bases. The sequenced sample was PBMCs, obtained from a glioma patient whose treatment included an IDH1 peptide vaccine. The encoded CDR3 is CASSLSPGGLEQYF. The bases read TGCGCCAGCAGCCTTTCCCCTGGGGGGCTTGAGCAGTACTTC.